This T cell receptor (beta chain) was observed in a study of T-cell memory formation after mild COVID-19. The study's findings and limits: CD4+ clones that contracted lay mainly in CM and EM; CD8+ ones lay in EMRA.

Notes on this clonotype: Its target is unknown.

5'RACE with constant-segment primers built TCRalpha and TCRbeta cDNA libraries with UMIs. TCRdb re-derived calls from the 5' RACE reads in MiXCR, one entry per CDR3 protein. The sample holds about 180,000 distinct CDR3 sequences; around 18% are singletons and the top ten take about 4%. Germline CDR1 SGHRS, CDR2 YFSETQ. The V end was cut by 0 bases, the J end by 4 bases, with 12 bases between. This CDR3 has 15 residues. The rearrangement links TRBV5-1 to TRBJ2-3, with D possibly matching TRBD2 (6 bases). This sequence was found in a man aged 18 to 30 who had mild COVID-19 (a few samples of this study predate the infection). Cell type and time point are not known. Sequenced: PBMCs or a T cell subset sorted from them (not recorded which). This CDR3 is CASSLGGVVPDTQYF. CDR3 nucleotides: TGCGCCAGCAGCTTGGGCGGGGTGGTCCCAGATACGCAGTATTTT. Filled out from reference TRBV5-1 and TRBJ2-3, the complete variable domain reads KAGVTQTPRYLIKTRGQQVTLSCSPISGHRSVSWYQQTPGQGLQFLFEYFSETQRNKGNFPGRFSGRQFSNSRSEMNVSTLELGDSALYLCASSLGGVVPDTQYFGPGTRLTVL.